These 10 T cell receptor beta chains were sequenced from one sample in a study of cytomegalovirus exposure and HLA in healthy donors. The repertoire was sequenced with immunoSEQ multiplex PCR; TCRdb's copy has only in-frame clones and lacks some. This table has fewer than 55,000 clones, 92% appearing once. Sequences were obtained from PBMCs. Source of these receptors: a man in his late teens or twenties in good health and CMV-seronegative.

In its sample, this clone was seen once. This sequence joins TRBV5-1 and TRBJ2-7, with D possibly TRBD1 on 6 matching bases. V was pared by 1 base and J by 2 bases, with 10 bases between. The CDR3 runs 14 residues. Germline-derived CDR1 and CDR2 are SGHRS and YFSETQ. CDR3 protein: CASSLQTGPYEQYF. The CDR3 nucleotides read TGCGCCAGCAGCTTGCAAACAGGGCCCTACGAGCAGTACTTC.

This chain joins TRBV19 and TRBJ2-1, with D tentatively TRBD2 (5 bases). Germline V gene sequence: CDR1 LNHDA, CDR2 SQIVND (reference sequence). V was pared by 5 bases and J by 9 bases, with 17 bases between. This CDR3 is 14 amino acids long. The CDR3 bases are TGTGCCAGTAGTCCCTCGGACTCGAACGCTGAGCAGTTCTTC. Protein: CASSPSDSNAEQFF.

The V and J genes are TRBV7-9 and TRBJ2-7; D not certain. CDR3 length: 12 amino acids. Germline CDR1 reads SEHNR; CDR2 reads FQNEAQ (reference sequence). Trimming took 5 bases from V and 5 from J, leaving 10 bases between them. This CDR3 is CASSPSVDEQYF. As DNA, the CDR3 is TGTGCCAGCAGCCCCTCGGTCGACGAGCAGTACTTC.

The CDR3 coding sequence is TGTGCCAGCAGTTCTCTAGACAGGCTTTCCTACGAGCAGTACTTC. Its translation: CASSSLDRLSYEQYF. The rearrangement uses TRBV27 and TRBJ2-7; D may be TRBD1 (6 bases). There are 15 residues in the CDR3. Between the trimmed V and J ends, which lost 4 bases and 1 base, there was a span of 14 bases. Germline CDR1 and CDR2: MNHEY and SMNVEV (reference sequence).

The chain's CDR3 is CASSDSRSGANVLTF. CDR3 nucleotide sequence: TGTGCCAGCAGTGACTCCCGTTCTGGGGCCAACGTCCTGACTTTC. V usage is TRBV6-4 and J usage is TRBJ2-6, with D hard to call. With 0 bases removed from V and 1 base from J, the gap between germline ends came to 4 bases. Germline CDR1 is MRHNA and CDR2 is SNTAGT. The CDR3 runs to 15 residues.

This clone was counted a single time. This chain uses TRBV7-6 with TRBJ1-4; the match to TRBD1 covers 7 bases. The germline V gene encodes CDR1 SGHVS and CDR2 FNYEAQ. Trimming cost V 3 bases and J 7 bases; bases outside gene matches: 8. The CDR3 is 15 amino acids. The CDR3 is CASSFNRGAPEKLFF. CDR3 coding DNA: TGTGCCAGCAGCTTTAACAGGGGCGCCCCTGAAAAACTGTTTTTT.

The V gene is TRBV7-8, the J gene TRBJ2-1, with a possible D match to TRBD2 (5 bases). The germline V gene has CDR1 SGHVS and CDR2 FQNEAQ. Trimming left V 3 bases short and J 0 bases short, with 9 bases between. This CDR3 is built from 15 residues. The CDR3 reads CASSLRASSYNEQFF. Here the CDR3 DNA reads TGTGCCAGCAGCTTGAGGGCGAGCTCCTACAATGAGCAGTTCTTC.

V is TRBV9 and J is TRBJ2-7; a possible D gene is TRBD1 (6 bases). From germline, CDR1 is SGDLS and CDR2 YYNGEE. Between the trimmed V and J ends, which lost 2 bases and 4 bases, there was a span of 28 bases. This CDR3 has 19 amino acids. DNA of the CDR3: TGTGCCAGCAGCGTCACCCCTTCCCCGGGACAAGGCCCAGGATACGAGCAGTACTTC. Its translation: CASSVTPSPGQGPGYEQYF.

V is TRBV6-1 and J is TRBJ2-1; TRBD1 aligns across 12 bases. This CDR3 is built from 13 residues. Germline assignment: CDR1 MNHNS and CDR2 SASEGT. V trimming: 6 bases; J trimming: 10 bases; junction bases outside the gene matches: 4. The CDR3 loop is CASRGQGAGEQFF. The DNA of the CDR3 is TGTGCCAGCAGGGGACAGGGGGCGGGGGAGCAGTTCTTC.

This clone was found once. The chain joins TRBV5-6 to TRBJ1-1; D is uncertain. This CDR3 region has 14 residues. V dropped 2 bases and J dropped 4 bases, with 12 bases sitting between them. Germline V gene sequence: CDR1 SGHDT, CDR2 YYEEEE. The CDR3 is CASSFLARVTEAFF. The CDR3 DNA reads TGTGCCAGCAGCTTCTTGGCTCGTGTCACTGAAGCTTTCTTT.